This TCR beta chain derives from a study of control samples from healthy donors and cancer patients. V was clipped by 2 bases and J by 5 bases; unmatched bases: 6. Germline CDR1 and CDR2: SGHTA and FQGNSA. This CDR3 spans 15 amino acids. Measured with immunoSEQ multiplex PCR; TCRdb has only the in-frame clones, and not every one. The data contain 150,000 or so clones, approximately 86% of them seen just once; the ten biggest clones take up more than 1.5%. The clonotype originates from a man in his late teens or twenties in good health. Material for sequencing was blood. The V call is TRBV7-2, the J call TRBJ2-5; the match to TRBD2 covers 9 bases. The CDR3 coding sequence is TGTGCCAGCAGCTTATATGCTAGCGGGGACGAGACCCAGTACTTC. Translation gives CASSLYASGDETQYF. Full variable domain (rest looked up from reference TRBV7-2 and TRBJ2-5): GAGVSQSPSNKVTEKGKDVELRCDPISGHTALYWYRQSLGQGLEFLIYFQGNSAPDKSGLPSDRFSAERTGGSVSTLTIQRTQQEDSAVYLCASSLYASGDETQYFGPGTRLLVL.